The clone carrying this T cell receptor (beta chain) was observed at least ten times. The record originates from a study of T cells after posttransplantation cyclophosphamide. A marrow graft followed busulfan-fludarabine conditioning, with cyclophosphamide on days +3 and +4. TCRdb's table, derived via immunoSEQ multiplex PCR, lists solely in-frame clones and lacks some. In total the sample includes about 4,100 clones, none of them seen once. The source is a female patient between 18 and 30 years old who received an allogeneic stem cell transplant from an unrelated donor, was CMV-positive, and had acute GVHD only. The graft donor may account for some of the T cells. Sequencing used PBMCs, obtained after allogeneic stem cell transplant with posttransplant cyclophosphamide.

CDR3 DNA: TGTGCCAGCAGCTTAGCGGGACAGGTCTACGAGCAGTACTTC. This encodes CASSLAGQVYEQYF. This sequence joins TRBV7-9 and TRBJ2-7; 8 bases line up with TRBD1. The germline CDR1 and CDR2 sequences are SEHNR and FQNEAQ (reference sequence). Trimming cost V 0 bases and J 3 bases; bases outside gene matches: 1. This CDR3 region has 14 residues.